The clone carrying this T cell receptor (beta chain) came up many times. Its antigen is currently unknown. The data were taken from a study of T cells in Graves' hyperthyroidism and ophthalmopathy. Study-level findings and limits: Blood also held most thyroid clonotypes expanded beyond 0.001.

This CDR3 is 17 amino acids long. Germline V CDR1 and CDR2: MDHEN, SYDVKM. V was clipped by 5 bases and J by 6 bases; unmatched bases: 14. TCR beta CDR3 region amplification was performed from RNA transcripts. When the TCR CDR3 underwent first-round RT-PCR, the HTBI primer set was used. TCRdb independently ran MiXCR on the multiplex PCR reads; one entry per CDR3 protein. This sample has a few hundred thousand distinct CDR3 sequences; approximately 14% occur once, and the top ten carry over 30%. Participants, patients aged 18 to 65, had newly diagnosed hyperthyroidism with a duration under 2 months. Uncontrolled infection, other autoimmune disease, pregnancy and lactation each barred patients from inclusion. Blood dates from first hyperthyroidism diagnosis, before any ophthalmopathy symptoms.

The chain uses TRBV28 and TRBJ2-1, with 9 bases aligning to TRBD2. Sequenced material: blood. The TCR comes from a woman between 45 and 60 years old with Graves' hyperthyroidism that later progressed to Graves' ophthalmopathy. CDR3 in DNA: TGTGCCAGCAGTGCCCCTTTTGTGCGGGAGGGCATCAATGAGCAGTTCTTC. It specifies CASSAPFVREGINEQFF.